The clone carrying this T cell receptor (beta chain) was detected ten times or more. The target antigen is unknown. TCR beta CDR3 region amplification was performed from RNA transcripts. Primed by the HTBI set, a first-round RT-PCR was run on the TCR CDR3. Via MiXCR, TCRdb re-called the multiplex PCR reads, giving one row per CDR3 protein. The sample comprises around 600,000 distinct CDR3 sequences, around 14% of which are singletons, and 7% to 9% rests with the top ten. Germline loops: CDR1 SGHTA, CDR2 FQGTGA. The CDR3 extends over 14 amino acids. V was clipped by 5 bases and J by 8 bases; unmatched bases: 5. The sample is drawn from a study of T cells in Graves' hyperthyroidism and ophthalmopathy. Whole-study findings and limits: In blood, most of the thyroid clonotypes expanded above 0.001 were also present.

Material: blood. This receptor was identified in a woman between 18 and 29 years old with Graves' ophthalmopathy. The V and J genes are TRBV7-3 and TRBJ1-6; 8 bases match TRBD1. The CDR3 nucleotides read TGTGCCAGCAGCGCGACAGGGGTGGATTCACCCCTCCACTTT. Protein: CASSATGVDSPLHF. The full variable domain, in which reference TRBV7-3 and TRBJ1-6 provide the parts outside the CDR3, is GAGVSQTPSNKVTEKGKYVELRCDPISGHTALYWYRQSLGQGPEFLIYFQGTGAADDSGLPNDRFFAVRPEGSVSTLKIQRTERGDSAVYLCASSATGVDSPLHFGNGTRLTVT.